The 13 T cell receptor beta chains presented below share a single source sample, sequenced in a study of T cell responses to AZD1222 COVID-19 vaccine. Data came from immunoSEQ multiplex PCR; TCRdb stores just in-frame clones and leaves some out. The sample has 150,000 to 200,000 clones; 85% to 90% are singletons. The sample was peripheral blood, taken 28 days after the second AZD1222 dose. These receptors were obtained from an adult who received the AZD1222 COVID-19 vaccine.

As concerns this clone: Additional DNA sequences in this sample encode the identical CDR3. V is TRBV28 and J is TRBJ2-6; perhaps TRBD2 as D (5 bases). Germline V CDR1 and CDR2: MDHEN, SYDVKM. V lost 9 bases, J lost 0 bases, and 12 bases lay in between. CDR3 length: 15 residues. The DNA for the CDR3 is TGTGCCAGTAGTCCTACTAGCTCTGGGGCCAACGTCCTGACTTTC. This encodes CASSPTSSGANVLTF.

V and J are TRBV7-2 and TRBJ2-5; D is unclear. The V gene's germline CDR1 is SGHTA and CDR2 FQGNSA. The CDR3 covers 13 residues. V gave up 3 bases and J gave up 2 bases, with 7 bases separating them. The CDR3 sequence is CASSFGQQETQYF. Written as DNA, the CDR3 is TGTGCCAGCAGCTTTGGCCAGCAAGAGACCCAGTACTTC. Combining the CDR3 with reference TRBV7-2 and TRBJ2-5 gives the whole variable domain GAGVSQSPSNKVTEKGKDVELRCDPISGHTALYWYRQSLGQGLEFLIYFQGNSAPDKSGLPSDRFSAERTGGSVSTLTIQRTQQEDSAVYLCASSFGQQETQYFGPGTRLLVL.

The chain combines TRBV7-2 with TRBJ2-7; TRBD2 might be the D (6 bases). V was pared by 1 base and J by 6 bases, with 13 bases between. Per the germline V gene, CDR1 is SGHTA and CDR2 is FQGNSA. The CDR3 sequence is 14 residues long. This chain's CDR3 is CASSLVGGSGEQYF. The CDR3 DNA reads TGTGCCAGCAGCTTAGTGGGGGGTTCCGGCGAGCAGTACTTC. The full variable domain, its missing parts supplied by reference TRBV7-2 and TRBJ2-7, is GAGVSQSPSNKVTEKGKDVELRCDPISGHTALYWYRQSLGQGLEFLIYFQGNSAPDKSGLPSDRFSAERTGGSVSTLTIQRTQQEDSAVYLCASSLVGGSGEQYFGPGTRLTVT.

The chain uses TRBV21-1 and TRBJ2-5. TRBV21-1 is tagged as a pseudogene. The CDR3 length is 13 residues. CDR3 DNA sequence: TGTGCCAGCAGCAAAGCCACAACTGAGACCCAGTACTTC. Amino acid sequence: CASSKATTETQYF.

The CDR3, as DNA: TGTGCCAGCAGTCTCCTGGACAGCGGAGGACCGAATGAGCAGTTCTTC. This codes for CASSLLDSGGPNEQFF. The rearrangement joins TRBV6-2 or TRBV6-3 to TRBJ2-1; D perhaps matches TRBD1 (6 bases). Germline lookup yields CDR1 MNHEY and CDR2 SVGEGT. This CDR3 comprises 16 residues. The V gene lost 5 bases and the J gene lost 7 bases, with 21 bases spanning the gap.

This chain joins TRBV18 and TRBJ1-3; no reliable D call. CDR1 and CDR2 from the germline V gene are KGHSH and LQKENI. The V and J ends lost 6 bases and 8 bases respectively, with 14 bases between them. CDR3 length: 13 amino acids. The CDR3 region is CASSPASGDTIYF. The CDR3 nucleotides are TGTGCCAGCTCCCCGGCCTCTGGGGACACCATATATTTT.

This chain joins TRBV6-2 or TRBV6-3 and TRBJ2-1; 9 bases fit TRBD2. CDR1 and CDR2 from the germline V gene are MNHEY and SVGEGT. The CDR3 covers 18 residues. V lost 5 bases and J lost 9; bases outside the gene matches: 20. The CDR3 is CASSPLTSRREGQGEQFF. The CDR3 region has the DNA TGTGCCAGCAGTCCCCTTACCTCAAGGCGGGAGGGCCAGGGTGAGCAGTTCTTC.

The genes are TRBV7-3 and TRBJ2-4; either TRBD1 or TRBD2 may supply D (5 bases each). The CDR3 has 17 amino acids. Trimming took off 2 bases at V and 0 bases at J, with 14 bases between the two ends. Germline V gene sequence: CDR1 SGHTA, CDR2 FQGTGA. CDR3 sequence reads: CASSLGAPSGAKNIQYF. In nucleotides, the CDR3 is TGTGCCAGCAGCTTAGGGGCCCCGAGCGGAGCCAAAAACATTCAGTACTTC.

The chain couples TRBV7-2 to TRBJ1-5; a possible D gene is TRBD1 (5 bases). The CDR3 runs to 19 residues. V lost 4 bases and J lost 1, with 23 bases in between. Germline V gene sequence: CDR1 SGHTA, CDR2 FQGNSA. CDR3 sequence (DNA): TGTGCCAGCAGCTCCCGGTCGGGGAGGGGCGCCGGGAGCAATCAGCCCCAGCATTTT. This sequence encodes CASSSRSGRGAGSNQPQHF.

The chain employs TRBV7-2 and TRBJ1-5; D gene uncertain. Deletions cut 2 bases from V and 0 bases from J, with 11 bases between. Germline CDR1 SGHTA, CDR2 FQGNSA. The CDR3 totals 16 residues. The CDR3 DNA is TGTGCCAGCAGCTTATGGTCCGGGATTAGCAATCAGCCCCAGCATTTT. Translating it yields CASSLWSGISNQPQHF.

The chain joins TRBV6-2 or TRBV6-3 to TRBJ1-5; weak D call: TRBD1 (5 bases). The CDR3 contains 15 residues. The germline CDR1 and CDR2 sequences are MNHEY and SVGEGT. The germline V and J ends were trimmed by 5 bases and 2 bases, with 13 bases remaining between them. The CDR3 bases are TGTGCCAGCAGTACCCAGGGAGGGCGCAATCAGCCCCAGCATTTT. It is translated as CASSTQGGRNQPQHF.

The CDR3 protein is CASTRRRDSYNEQFF. DNA of the CDR3: TGTGCCAGTACTAGAAGACGGGACAGCTACAATGAGCAGTTCTTC. This chain joins TRBV19 and TRBJ2-1; 7 bases agree with TRBD1. This CDR3 contains 15 residues. Germline lookup yields CDR1 LNHDA and CDR2 SQIVND (reference sequence). Germline trimming cut 7 bases from V and 3 bases from J; bases unmatched to any gene: 9.

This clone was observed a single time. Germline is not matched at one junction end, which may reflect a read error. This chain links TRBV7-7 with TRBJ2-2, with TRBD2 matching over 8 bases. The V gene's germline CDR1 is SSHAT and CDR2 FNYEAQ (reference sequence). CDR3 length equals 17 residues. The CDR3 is CASSWGVAGSKTGELFF. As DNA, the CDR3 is TGTGCTAGCAGCTGGGGGGTAGCGGGATCTAAGACCGGGGAGCTGTTTTTT.